The 8 T cell receptor beta chains below come from one sample, sequenced in a study of PD-L1 blockade in urothelial cancer. The protocol was immunoSEQ multiplex PCR, while the TCRdb copy is restricted to in-frame clones and leaves out a portion. This sample carries tens of thousands of clones, around 85% of them seen once, and the ten largest clones take about 6.9%. Time point indicated: pretreatment peripheral blood. Specimen: PBMCs, collected around atezolizumab (anti-PD-L1) treatment. The receptor set was obtained from a man aged 35 to 55 with urothelial cancer.

This rearrangement joins TRBV29-1 to TRBJ2-1; 10 bases fit TRBD2. The CDR3 length is 15 residues. Per the germline V gene, CDR1 is SQVTM and CDR2 is ANQGSEA. Unmatched junction bases numbered 8, after V lost 0 bases and J lost 9 bases. The CDR3 DNA is TGCAGCGTTGAAGATCTTGCTAGCGGGAGTTTTGAGCAGTTCTTC. As protein: CSVEDLASGSFEQFF.

The chain uses TRBV18 and TRBJ2-1, with D unresolved. The CDR3 is 11 residues long. The germline V gene has CDR1 KGHSH and CDR2 LQKENI. Trimming stripped 3 bases from V and 5 bases from J, with 2 bases between. The CDR3: CASSPNNEQFF. The CDR3, as DNA: TGTGCCAGCTCACCCAACAATGAGCAGTTCTTC.

The genes are TRBV29-1 and TRBJ2-1, with D possibly TRBD2 on 6 matching bases. From germline, CDR1 is SQVTM and CDR2 ANQGSEA. V was trimmed by 4 bases and J by 0 bases, leaving 10 bases between them. The CDR3 loop spans 14 amino acids. The CDR3 region has the DNA TGCAGCGTTGCGGCGGGGCACTCCTACAATGAGCAGTTCTTC. Its protein product is CSVAAGHSYNEQFF.

The rearrangement links TRBV10-3 to TRBJ2-3; tentative D call: TRBD2 (5 bases). V was cut by 3 bases and J by 1 base, with 8 bases left in between. The CDR3 is 14 residues long. Germline CDR1 is ENHRY and CDR2 is SYGVKD. The CDR3 DNA follows: TGTGCCATCAGTGACGGGAAGGGCACAGATACGCAGTATTTT. Translating gives CAISDGKGTDTQYF.

This clone was seen more than once but under ten times. The rearrangement joins TRBV4-1 to TRBJ2-5; TRBD2 aligns across 8 bases. CDR3 length: 14 amino acids. Germline CDR1 is MGHRA and CDR2 is YSYEKL. J lost 2 bases, V lost 3 bases, and 2 bases had no gene match. The CDR3 DNA sequence: TGCGCCAGCAGCCAGGGGACTAGTCAAGAGACCCAGTACTTC. Translating it yields CASSQGTSQETQYF.

The gene calls are TRBV27 and TRBJ1-2; TRBD1 matches 9 bases. The V and J ends lost 10 bases and 4 bases, in that order; junction bases with no gene match: 4. The CDR3 runs 12 residues. The germline gives CDR1 MNHEY, CDR2 SMNVEV (reference sequence). CDR3 nucleotide sequence: TGTGCCACCAGGACAGGGGCCTATGGCTACACCTTC. Translation: CATRTGAYGYTF.

This rearrangement joins TRBV10-3 to TRBJ2-7, with D possibly TRBD2 on 5 matching bases. Per the germline V gene, CDR1 is ENHRY and CDR2 is SYGVKD. Deletions cut 0 bases from V and 7 bases from J, with 7 bases between. The CDR3 spans 12 residues. For the CDR3, the DNA is TGTGCCATCAGTGAGTCGGGAGAAGAGCAGTACTTC. Its protein is CAISESGEEQYF.

The chain links TRBV7-6 to TRBJ2-7, with 8 bases that match TRBD1. V trimming: 5 bases; J trimming: 3 bases; junction bases outside the gene matches: 6. Per germline, CDR1 SGHVS and CDR2 FNYEAQ. The CDR3 runs to 14 residues. This CDR3 is CASSPGTGIYEQYF. DNA for the CDR3: TGTGCCAGCAGCCCCGGGACAGGCATCTACGAGCAGTACTTC.